The 21 T cell receptor beta chains below come from one sample, sequenced in a study of cytomegalovirus exposure and HLA in healthy donors. Vbeta (60) and Jbeta (13) primers were used in the PCR. Measured with immunoSEQ multiplex PCR; TCRdb has only the in-frame clones, and not every one. The profile shows 130,000 or so clones, around two thirds of them singletons. What was sequenced was PBMCs. The receptors were sampled from a woman in her 40s in good health and CMV-seropositive.

This clone was counted a few times. The chain is built from TRBV7-9 and TRBJ1-4; TRBD1 matches at 7 bases. V trimming: 7 bases; J trimming: 4 bases; junction bases outside the gene matches: 6. This CDR3 comprises 14 residues. Germline V lookup: CDR1 SEHNR, CDR2 FQNEAQ (reference sequence). CDR3 in amino acids: CASKEAGGNEKLFF. For the CDR3, the DNA is TGTGCCAGCAAGGAGGCAGGGGGTAATGAAAAACTGTTTTTT.

This clone was observed a few times. The rearrangement uses TRBV15 and TRBJ1-6, with 7 bases identical to TRBD1. From germline, CDR1 is LNHNV and CDR2 YYDKDF (reference sequence). This CDR3 is 14 amino acids long. J lost 7 bases, V lost 2 bases, and 2 bases had no gene match. The CDR3 nucleotides are TGTGCCACCAGCAGACAGGGGGAGAATTCACCCCTCCACTTT. Translation: CATSRQGENSPLHF.

The rearrangement links TRBV1 to TRBJ2-3; the table names TRBD2, a call not compared with the DNA. TRBV1 is termed a pseudogene. The CDR3 loop spans 19 amino acids. The CDR3 sequence is CTSSQVNEGRGGLADTQYF. The CDR3, as DNA: TGCACCAGCAGCCAAGTGAACGAGGGACGGGGGGGCCTCGCAGATACGCAGTATTTT.

The chain recombines TRBV2 with TRBJ1-2; D remains ambiguous. V was shortened by 4 bases and J by 8 bases, with 17 bases between the two germline ends. CDR3 size: 14 residues. The V gene's germline CDR1 is SNHLY and CDR2 FYNNEI. The CDR3 nucleotides read TGTGCCAGCAGTGGCTCCGGGAGCACATGGGGCTACACCTTC. This codes for CASSGSGSTWGYTF.

This sequence joins TRBV7-2 and TRBJ2-1, with D possibly being TRBD2 (5 bases). Germline V gene data show CDR1 as SGHTA and CDR2 as FQGNSA. The CDR3 sequence is 13 residues long. Trimming removed 3 bases from V and 9 bases from J, with 12 bases in between. As DNA, the CDR3 is TGTGCCAGCAGCTTCTCCTCGGCGGGTGAGCAGTTCTTC. Amino acid sequence: CASSFSSAGEQFF.

The rearrangement links TRBV5-1 to TRBJ1-6; 9 bases are a match to TRBD1. The CDR3 contains 15 residues. Losses at the gene ends were 0 bases for V and 6 bases for J; bases not matched to a gene: 1. Germline V gene sequence: CDR1 SGHRS, CDR2 YFSETQ. For the CDR3, the DNA is TGCGCCAGCAGCTTGGGGGACAGGGTTAATTCACCCCTCCACTTT. Translated, it gives CASSLGDRVNSPLHF.

The chain carries TRBV30 and TRBJ1-1; 9 nucleotides align to TRBD1. Looked up from germline, CDR1 is GTSNPN and CDR2 is SVGIG (reference sequence). There are 15 residues in the CDR3. The V segment lost 3 bases and the J segment 7 bases; nucleotides outside the gene matches: 12. In DNA form, the CDR3 reads TGTGCCTGGAGCGCGACCGGACAGGGGAAGGTTGAAGCTTTCTTT. As protein: CAWSATGQGKVEAFF.

This clone was counted once. The chain has TRBV6-5 and TRBJ2-3; TRBD2 matches at 12 bases. This CDR3 contains 16 residues. CDR1 and CDR2 from the germline V gene are MNHEY and SVGAGI. V shed 0 bases, J shed 9 bases, and the junction held 7 bases outside the gene matches. The CDR3, as DNA: TGTGCCAGCAGTTACTCGATTCTAGCGGGGGGGGGAACGCAGTATTTT. Translation: CASSYSILAGGGTQYF.

V gene TRBV11-3 combines with J gene TRBJ1-4; D ambiguous. Trimming took 1 base from V and 6 from J, leaving 12 bases between them. The germline CDR1 and CDR2 sequences are SGHNT and YENEEA. This CDR3 region has 15 residues. This chain's CDR3 is CASSLVQDEHEKLFF. In DNA form, the CDR3 reads TGTGCCAGCAGCTTAGTCCAGGATGAGCATGAAAAACTGTTTTTT. Together with reference TRBV11-3 and TRBJ1-4, the CDR3 gives the full variable domain: EAGVVQSPRYKIIEKKQPVAFWCNPISGHNTLYWYLQNLGQGPELLIRYENEEAVDDSQLPKDRFSAERLKGVDSTLKIQPAELGDSAVYLCASSLVQDEHEKLFFGSGTQLSVL.

In this sample, this clone turned up a few times. The gene calls are TRBV19 and TRBJ2-7, with TRBD2 as a possible D gene (6 bases). Germline V gene data show CDR1 as LNHDA and CDR2 as SQIVND (reference sequence). This CDR3 region has 16 residues. The V and J ends lost 5 bases and 0 bases respectively, with 17 bases between them. This CDR3 reads CASSSRGGASSYEQYF. CDR3 DNA sequence: TGTGCCAGTAGTTCTCGCGGCGGGGCTAGCTCCTACGAGCAGTACTTC.

In its sample, this clone was seen a few times. The V and J genes are TRBV5-1 and TRBJ1-1; TRBD1 aligns across 10 bases. This CDR3 region has 15 residues. Trimming cost V 4 bases and J 3 bases; bases outside gene matches: 6. CDR1 is SGHRS, CDR2 YFSETQ, per germline. The CDR3 DNA follows: TGCGCCAGCAGCCCCACTGGGACAGGGGACACTGAAGCTTTCTTT. This codes for CASSPTGTGDTEAFF.

This clone has a handful of counts. The chain employs TRBV19 and TRBJ2-7, with TRBD2 identical over 14 bases. Germline-derived CDR1 and CDR2 are LNHDA and SQIVND (reference sequence). V was pared by 1 base and J by 6 bases, with 5 bases of the junction left unmatched. This CDR3 is built from 16 residues. The CDR3 loop reads CASSIGLAGGQSEQYF. CDR3 bases: TGTGCCAGTAGTATAGGACTAGCGGGGGGGCAATCCGAGCAGTACTTC.

This chain joins TRBV27 and TRBJ2-1; tentative D call: TRBD1 (6 bases). The CDR3 extends over 14 amino acids. V shed 8 bases and J shed 5 bases, with 16 bases lying between them. The V gene's germline CDR1 is MNHEY and CDR2 SMNVEV (reference sequence). CDR3 residues: CASATDRPDNEQFF. In nucleotides, the CDR3 is TGTGCCAGCGCGACTGACAGGCCCGACAATGAGCAGTTCTTC.

The chain recombines TRBV19 with TRBJ2-5, with D tentatively TRBD1 (6 bases). This CDR3 is 13 amino acids long. The germline V gene has CDR1 LNHDA and CDR2 SQIVND (reference sequence). The V and J ends lost 5 bases and 3 bases respectively, with 10 bases between them. DNA for the CDR3: TGTGCCAGTAGTTCTCAGGGGAAAGAGACCCAGTACTTC. Translation gives CASSSQGKETQYF.

This clone was seen more than once but under ten times. V usage is TRBV6-1 and J usage is TRBJ2-7; D might be TRBD1 (6 bases). The CDR3 is made up of 14 amino acids. The germline V gene has CDR1 MNHNS and CDR2 SASEGT. Trimming removed 4 bases at V and 0 bases at J, with 10 bases between. In DNA form, the CDR3 reads TGTGCCAGCAGTGTTGGGGACAACTCCTACGAGCAGTACTTC. This encodes CASSVGDNSYEQYF.

V is TRBV5-1 and J is TRBJ1-5, with 8 bases fitting TRBD1. Germline trimming cut 4 bases from V and 3 bases from J; bases unmatched to any gene: 9. This CDR3 contains 16 residues. Germline CDR1 reads SGHRS; CDR2 reads YFSETQ. The CDR3 DNA is TGCGCCAGCAGCCCAGGGGGCACGGTCTACAATCAGCCCCAGCATTTT. This gives the protein CASSPGGTVYNQPQHF.

V and J are TRBV11-2 and TRBJ2-7; 7 nucleotides match TRBD2. Germline CDR1 is SGHAT and CDR2 is FQNNGV. This CDR3 has 14 residues. V was clipped by 6 bases and J by 2 bases; unmatched bases: 7. The CDR3 DNA reads TGTGCCAGCAGTATAGCGGGTCAGGCCTACGAGCAGTACTTC. As protein: CASSIAGQAYEQYF.

V and J are TRBV11-2 and TRBJ2-7; D possibly corresponds to TRBD1 (6 bases). This CDR3 spans 12 amino acids. The V gene's germline CDR1 is SGHAT and CDR2 FQNNGV. V dropped 8 bases and J dropped 2 bases, with 10 bases sitting between them. The CDR3 nucleotides are TGTGCCAGCGGGACAAACGCCTACGAGCAGTACTTC. Its protein product is CASGTNAYEQYF.

The CDR3 DNA sequence: TGTGCCAGCAGTGGGAGGGACAGGGGGAGAGAGGATGGAGCTTTCTTT. Encoded protein: CASSGRDRGREDGAFF. V is TRBV25-1 and J is TRBJ1-1, with 11 bases identical to TRBD1. The CDR3 has 16 residues. In germline, CDR1 is MGHDK, CDR2 SYGVNS. J gave up 10 bases and V 4 bases, and 14 bases lay outside the gene matches.

The chain couples TRBV7-6 to TRBJ1-1; D might be TRBD1 (5 bases). This CDR3 has 15 residues. Germline lookup yields CDR1 SGHVS and CDR2 FNYEAQ. The ends were cut back, 4 bases at V and 1 base at J, with 13 bases in the middle. CDR3 sequence reads: CASSSRQKQNTEAFF. The CDR3 DNA follows: TGTGCCAGCAGCTCAAGACAGAAGCAGAACACTGAAGCTTTCTTT. Full variable domain (outside the CDR3, taken from reference TRBV7-6 and TRBJ1-1): GAGVSQSPRYKVTKRGQDVALRCDPISGHVSLYWYRQALGQGPEFLTYFNYEAQQDKSGLPNDRFSAERPEGSISTLTIQRTEQRDSAMYRCASSSRQKQNTEAFFGQGTRLTVV.

The CDR3 region is CASSLRQGAGGNTEAFF. The CDR3, as DNA: TGTGCCAGCAGTTTAAGACAGGGGGCAGGGGGGAACACTGAAGCTTTCTTT. This chain connects TRBV27 to TRBJ1-1, with 10 bases aligning to TRBD1. Per the germline V gene, CDR1 is MNHEY and CDR2 is SMNVEV (reference sequence). V was clipped by 2 bases and J by 1 base; unmatched bases: 7. This CDR3 contains 17 residues.